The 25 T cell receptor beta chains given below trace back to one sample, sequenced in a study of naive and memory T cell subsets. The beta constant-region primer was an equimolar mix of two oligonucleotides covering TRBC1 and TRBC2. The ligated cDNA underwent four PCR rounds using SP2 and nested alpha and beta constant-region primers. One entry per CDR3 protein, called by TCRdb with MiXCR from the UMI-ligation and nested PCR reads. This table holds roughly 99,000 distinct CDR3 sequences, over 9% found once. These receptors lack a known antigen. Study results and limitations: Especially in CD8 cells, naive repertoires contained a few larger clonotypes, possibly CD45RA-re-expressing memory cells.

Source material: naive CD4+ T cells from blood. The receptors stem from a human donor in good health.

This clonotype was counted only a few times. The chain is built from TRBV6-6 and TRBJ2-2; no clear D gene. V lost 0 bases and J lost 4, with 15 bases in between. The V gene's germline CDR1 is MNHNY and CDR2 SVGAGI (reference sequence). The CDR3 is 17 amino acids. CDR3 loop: CASSYSEKDFTTGELFF. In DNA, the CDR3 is TGTGCCAGCAGTTACTCAGAGAAAGATTTCACCACCGGGGAGCTGTTTTTT.

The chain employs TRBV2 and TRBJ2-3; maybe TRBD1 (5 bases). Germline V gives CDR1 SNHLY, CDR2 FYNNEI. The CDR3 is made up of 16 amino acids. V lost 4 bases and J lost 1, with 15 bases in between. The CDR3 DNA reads TGTGCCAGCAGTGCAGGGAACCCCACTGGCACAGATACGCAGTATTTT. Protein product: CASSAGNPTGTDTQYF.

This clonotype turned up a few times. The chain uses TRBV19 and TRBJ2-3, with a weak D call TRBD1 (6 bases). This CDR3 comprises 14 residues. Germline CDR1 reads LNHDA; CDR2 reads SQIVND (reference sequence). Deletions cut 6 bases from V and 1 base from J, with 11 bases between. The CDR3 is CASRDRWGTDTQYF. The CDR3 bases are TGTGCCAGTAGAGACAGGTGGGGCACAGATACGCAGTATTTT.

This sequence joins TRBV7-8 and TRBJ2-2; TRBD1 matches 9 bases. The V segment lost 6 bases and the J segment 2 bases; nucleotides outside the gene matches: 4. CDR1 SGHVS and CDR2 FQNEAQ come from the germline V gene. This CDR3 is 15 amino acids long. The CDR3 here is CASRPGQGNTGELFF. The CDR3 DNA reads TGTGCCAGCAGGCCGGGACAGGGTAACACCGGGGAGCTGTTTTTT.

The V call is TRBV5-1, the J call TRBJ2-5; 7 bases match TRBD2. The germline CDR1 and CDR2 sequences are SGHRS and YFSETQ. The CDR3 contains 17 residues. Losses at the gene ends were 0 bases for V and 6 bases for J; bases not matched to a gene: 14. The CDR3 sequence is CASSLDRAGRGGQTQYF. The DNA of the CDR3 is TGCGCCAGCAGCTTGGACAGAGCAGGCCGGGGAGGGCAGACCCAGTACTTC. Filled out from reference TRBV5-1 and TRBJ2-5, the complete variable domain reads KAGVTQTPRYLIKTRGQQVTLSCSPISGHRSVSWYQQTPGQGLQFLFEYFSETQRNKGNFPGRFSGRQFSNSRSEMNVSTLELGDSALYLCASSLDRAGRGGQTQYFGPGTRLLVL.

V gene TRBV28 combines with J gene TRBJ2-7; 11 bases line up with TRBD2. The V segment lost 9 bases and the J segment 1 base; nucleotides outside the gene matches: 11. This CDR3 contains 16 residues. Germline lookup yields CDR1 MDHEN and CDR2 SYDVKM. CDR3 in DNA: TGTGCCAGTGGCCTTCGAGGGACTAGCGGTTCCTACGAGCAGTACTTC. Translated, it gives CASGLRGTSGSYEQYF.

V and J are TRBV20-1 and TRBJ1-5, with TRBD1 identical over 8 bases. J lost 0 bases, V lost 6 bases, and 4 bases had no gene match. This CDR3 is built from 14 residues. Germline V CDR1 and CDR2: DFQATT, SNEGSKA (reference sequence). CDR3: CSAGQGNSNQPQHF. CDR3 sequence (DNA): TGCAGTGCCGGACAGGGAAATAGCAATCAGCCCCAGCATTTT.

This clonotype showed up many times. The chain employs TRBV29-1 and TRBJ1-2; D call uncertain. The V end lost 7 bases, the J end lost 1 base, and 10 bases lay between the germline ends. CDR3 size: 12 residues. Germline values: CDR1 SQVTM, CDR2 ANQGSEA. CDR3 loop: CSGLRLNYGYTF. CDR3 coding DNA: TGCAGCGGTCTTCGACTTAACTATGGCTACACCTTC.

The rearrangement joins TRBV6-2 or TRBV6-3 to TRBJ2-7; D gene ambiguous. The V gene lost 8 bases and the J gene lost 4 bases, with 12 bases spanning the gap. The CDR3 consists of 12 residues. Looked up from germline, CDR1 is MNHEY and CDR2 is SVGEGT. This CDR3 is CASAENRYEQYF. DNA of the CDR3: TGTGCCAGCGCAGAAAATAGGTACGAGCAGTACTTC.

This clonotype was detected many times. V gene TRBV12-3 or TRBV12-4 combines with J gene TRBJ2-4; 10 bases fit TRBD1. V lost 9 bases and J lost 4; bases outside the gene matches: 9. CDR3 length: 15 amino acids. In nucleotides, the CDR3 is TGTGCCAGTAGGCAGACAGGGGGCAAAAAAAACATTCAGTACTTC. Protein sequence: CASRQTGGKKNIQYF.

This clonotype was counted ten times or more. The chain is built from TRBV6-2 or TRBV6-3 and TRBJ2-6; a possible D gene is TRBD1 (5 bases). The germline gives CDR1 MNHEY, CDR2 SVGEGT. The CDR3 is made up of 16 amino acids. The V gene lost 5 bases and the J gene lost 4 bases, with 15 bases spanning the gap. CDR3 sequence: CASSTGRTAGANVLTF. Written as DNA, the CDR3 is TGTGCCAGCAGTACAGGTCGAACGGCCGGGGCCAACGTCCTGACTTTC.

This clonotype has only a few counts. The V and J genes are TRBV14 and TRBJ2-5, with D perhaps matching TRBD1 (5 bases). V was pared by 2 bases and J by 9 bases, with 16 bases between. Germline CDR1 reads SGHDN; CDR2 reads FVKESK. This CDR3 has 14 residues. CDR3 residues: CASSQSAPQGAQYF. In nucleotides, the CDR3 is TGTGCCAGCAGCCAATCCGCCCCTCAAGGGGCCCAGTACTTC.

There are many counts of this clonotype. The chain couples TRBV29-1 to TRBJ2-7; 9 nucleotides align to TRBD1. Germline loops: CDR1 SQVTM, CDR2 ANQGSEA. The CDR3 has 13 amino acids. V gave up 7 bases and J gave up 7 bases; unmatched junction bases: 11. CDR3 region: CSGTGTGRSEQYF. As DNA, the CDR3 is TGCAGCGGAACCGGGACAGGGAGGAGTGAGCAGTACTTC.

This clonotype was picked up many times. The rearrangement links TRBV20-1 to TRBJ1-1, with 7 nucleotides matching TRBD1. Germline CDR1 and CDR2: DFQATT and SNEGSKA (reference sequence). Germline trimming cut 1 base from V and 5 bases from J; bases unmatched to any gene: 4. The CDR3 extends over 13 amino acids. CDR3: CSARVRGGTEAFF. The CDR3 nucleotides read TGCAGTGCTAGAGTCAGGGGGGGAACTGAAGCTTTCTTT.

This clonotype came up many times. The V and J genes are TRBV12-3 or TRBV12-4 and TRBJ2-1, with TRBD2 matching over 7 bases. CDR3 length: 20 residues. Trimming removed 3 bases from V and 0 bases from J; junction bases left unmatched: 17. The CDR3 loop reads CASSLFGGSGFPSSYNEQFF. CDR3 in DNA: TGTGCCAGCAGTTTGTTCGGAGGTAGCGGGTTCCCGAGCTCCTACAATGAGCAGTTCTTC.

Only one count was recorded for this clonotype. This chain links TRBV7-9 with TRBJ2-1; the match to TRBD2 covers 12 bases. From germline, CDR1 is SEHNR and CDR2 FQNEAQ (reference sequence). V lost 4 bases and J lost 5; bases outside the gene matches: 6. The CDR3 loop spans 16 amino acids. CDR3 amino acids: CASSSATSGSHNEQFF. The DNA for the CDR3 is TGTGCCAGCAGCTCCGCGACTAGCGGGAGCCACAATGAGCAGTTCTTC.

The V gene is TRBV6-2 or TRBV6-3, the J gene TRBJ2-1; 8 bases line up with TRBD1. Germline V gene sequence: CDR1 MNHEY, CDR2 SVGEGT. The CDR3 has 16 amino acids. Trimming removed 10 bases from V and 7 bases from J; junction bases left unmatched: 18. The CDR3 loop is CATQTGAVEGRNEQFF. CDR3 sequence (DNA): TGTGCCACACAGACAGGGGCGGTCGAAGGGAGGAATGAGCAGTTCTTC.

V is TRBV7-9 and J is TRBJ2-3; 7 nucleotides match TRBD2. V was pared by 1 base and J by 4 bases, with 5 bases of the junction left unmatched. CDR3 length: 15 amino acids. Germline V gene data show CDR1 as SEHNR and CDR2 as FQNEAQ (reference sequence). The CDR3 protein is CASSLGGLVADTQYF. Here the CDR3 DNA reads TGTGCCAGCAGCTTAGGTGGACTAGTCGCAGATACGCAGTATTTT.

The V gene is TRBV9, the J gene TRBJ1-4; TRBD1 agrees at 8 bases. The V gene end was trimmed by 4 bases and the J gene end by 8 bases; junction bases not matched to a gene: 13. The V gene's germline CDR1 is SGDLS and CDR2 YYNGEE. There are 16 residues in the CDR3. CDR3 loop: CASSPREGTGGEKLFF. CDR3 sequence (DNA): TGTGCCAGCAGCCCACGTGAAGGGACAGGAGGAGAAAAACTGTTTTTT.

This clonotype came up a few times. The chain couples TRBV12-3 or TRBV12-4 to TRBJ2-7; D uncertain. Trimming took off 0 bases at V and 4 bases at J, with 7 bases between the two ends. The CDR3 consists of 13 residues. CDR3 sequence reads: CASSLAYLYEQYF. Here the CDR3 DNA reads TGTGCCAGCAGTTTAGCCTACCTATACGAGCAGTACTTC.

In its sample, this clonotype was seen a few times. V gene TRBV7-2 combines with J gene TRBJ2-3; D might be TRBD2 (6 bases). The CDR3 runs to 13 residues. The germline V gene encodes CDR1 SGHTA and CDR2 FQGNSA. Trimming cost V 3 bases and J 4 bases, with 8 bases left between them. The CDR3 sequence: CASSFGGADTQYF. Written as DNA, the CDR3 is TGTGCCAGCAGCTTCGGGGGTGCAGATACGCAGTATTTT.

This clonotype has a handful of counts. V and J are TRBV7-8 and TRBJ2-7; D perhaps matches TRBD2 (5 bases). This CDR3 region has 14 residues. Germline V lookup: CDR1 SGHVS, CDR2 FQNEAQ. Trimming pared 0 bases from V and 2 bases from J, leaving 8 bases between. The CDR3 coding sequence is TGTGCCAGCAGCTTAGCGCTCGGGGCCTACGAGCAGTACTTC. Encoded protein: CASSLALGAYEQYF.

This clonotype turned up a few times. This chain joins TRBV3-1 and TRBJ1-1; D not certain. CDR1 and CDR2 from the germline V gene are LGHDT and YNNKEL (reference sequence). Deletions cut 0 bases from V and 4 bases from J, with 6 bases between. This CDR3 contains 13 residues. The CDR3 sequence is CASSQEGGTEAFF. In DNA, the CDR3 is TGTGCCAGCAGCCAAGAGGGTGGCACTGAAGCTTTCTTT.

The CDR3 coding sequence is TGTGCCAGCTCACCGGGACAGGGGGCGGATGAGCAGTACTTC. Its protein product is CASSPGQGADEQYF. This chain links TRBV18 with TRBJ2-7; 12 bases agree with TRBD1. Germline trimming cut 3 bases from V and 7 bases from J; bases unmatched to any gene: 4. Germline V CDR1 and CDR2: KGHSH, LQKENI. This CDR3 is 14 amino acids long.

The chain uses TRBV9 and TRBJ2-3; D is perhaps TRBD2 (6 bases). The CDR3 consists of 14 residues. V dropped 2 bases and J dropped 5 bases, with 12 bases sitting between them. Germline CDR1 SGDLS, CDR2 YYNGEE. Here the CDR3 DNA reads TGTGCCAGCAGCGTGATGATGGAGGGAGATACGCAGTATTTT. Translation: CASSVMMEGDTQYF.